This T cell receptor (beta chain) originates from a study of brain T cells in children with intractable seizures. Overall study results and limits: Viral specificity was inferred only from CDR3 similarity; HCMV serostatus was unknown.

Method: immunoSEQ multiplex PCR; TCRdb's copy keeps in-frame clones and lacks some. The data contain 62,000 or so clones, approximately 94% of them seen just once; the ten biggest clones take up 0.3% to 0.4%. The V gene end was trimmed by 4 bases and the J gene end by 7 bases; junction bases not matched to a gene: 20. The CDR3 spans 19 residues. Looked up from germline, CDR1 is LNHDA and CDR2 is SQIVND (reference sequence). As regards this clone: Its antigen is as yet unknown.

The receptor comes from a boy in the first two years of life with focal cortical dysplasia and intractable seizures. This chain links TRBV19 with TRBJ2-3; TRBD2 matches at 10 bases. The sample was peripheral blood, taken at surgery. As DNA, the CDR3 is TGTGCCAGTAGTACAATTCCTTTTCACTTTCTAGCGGGGGCCCATACGCAGTATTTT. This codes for CASSTIPFHFLAGAHTQYF. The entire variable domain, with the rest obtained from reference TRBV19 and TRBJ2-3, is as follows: DGGITQSPKYLFRKEGQNVTLSCEQNLNHDAMYWYRQDPGQGLRLIYYSQIVNDFQKGDIAEGYSVSREKKESFPLTVTSAQKNPTAFYLCASSTIPFHFLAGAHTQYFGPGTRLTVL.